The present T cell receptor beta chain was sequenced within a study of T cells expressing NK-cell markers. CDR1 is MGHRA and CDR2 is YSYEKL in the germline V gene. This CDR3 comprises 15 residues. After re-calling the 5' RACE reads, TCRdb lists one entry per CDR3 protein, DNA absent. This sample's table reports about 150,000 distinct CDR3 sequences. The sequence was obtained from a woman aged 45-65 years in good health. Sequenced material: blood T cells: a sorted CD56 or NKG2C T cell subset, CD4+ or CD8+ T cells, or bulk PBMC T cells (not recorded which). This sequence joins TRBV4-1 and TRBJ2-3; without DNA, the TCRdb call of TRBD2 cannot be checked. The CDR3 loop reads CASSVTSGSTDTQYF.